This TCR beta chain came from a study of T-cell reconstitution after alpha-beta-depleted transplantation in children. The TCRbeta library was prepared with unique molecular identifiers. TCRdb itself ran the PCR reads through MiXCR, one entry per CDR3 protein. This sample yields about 300,000 distinct CDR3 sequences, of which 7.5% to 9% are seen a single time; 9.1% belongs to the top ten. Study-wide points: T cells produced anew were the main source of T-cell counts and diversity one year after transplant.

Trimming removed 2 bases from V and 4 bases from J; junction bases left unmatched: 10. CDR1 and CDR2 (germline): MGHDK, SYGVNS. This CDR3 is 17 amino acids long. This clonotype was seen many times. Its antigen is not identified. V usage is TRBV25-1 and J usage is TRBJ2-3; 9 nucleotides match TRBD2. The receptor was isolated from a female patient aged 2-10 years who had a stem cell transplant for Fanconi anemia, so the T cells may come from the graft donor. The source was peripheral blood, collected 360 days after TCRalphabeta/CD19-depleted stem cell transplant. The CDR3 here is CASSEGPGLAHSDTQYF. CDR3 coding DNA: TGTGCCAGCAGTGAAGGGCCGGGACTAGCTCACTCAGATACGCAGTATTTT.